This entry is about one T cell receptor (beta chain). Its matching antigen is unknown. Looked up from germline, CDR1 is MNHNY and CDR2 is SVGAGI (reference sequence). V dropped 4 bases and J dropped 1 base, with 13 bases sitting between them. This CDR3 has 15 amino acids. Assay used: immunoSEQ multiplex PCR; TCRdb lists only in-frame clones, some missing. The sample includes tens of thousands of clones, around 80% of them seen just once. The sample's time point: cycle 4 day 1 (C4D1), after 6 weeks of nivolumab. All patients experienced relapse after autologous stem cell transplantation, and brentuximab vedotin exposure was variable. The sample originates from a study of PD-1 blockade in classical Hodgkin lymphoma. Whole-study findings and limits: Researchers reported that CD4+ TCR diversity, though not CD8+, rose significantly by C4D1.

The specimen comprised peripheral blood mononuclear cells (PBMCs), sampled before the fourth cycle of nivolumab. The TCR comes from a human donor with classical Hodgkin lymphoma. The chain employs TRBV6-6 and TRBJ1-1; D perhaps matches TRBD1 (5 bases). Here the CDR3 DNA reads TGTGCCAGCAGTTTGGACACCCGAGGGAACACTGAAGCTTTCTTT. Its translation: CASSLDTRGNTEAFF.